A single sample gave rise to the 8 T cell receptor beta chains below, sequenced in a study of low-dose radiotherapy and immunotherapy resistance in tumors. Time point: after trial treatment. Documented treatment: LDRT plus nivolumab, ipilimumab, low-dose cyclophosphamide and aspirin (RACIN trial). First-strand cDNA relied on TRAV- and TRBV-specific primers spanning alpha and beta chains. For amplifying TCRs, the PCR ran for about 20 cycles with Phusion, which was used together with a constant-region primer and the adapter on the V primers. MiXCR was run by TCRdb on the reads, yielding one entry per CDR3 protein. This table has 65,000 to 95,000 distinct CDR3 sequences, less than 20% appearing once. The sample consisted of PBMCs, taken after low-dose radiotherapy plus immunotherapy. These receptors came from a male donor with prostate cancer.

In this sample, this clonotype turned up many times. This rearrangement joins TRBV29-1 to TRBJ2-4; no definite D call. Deletions cut 4 bases from V and 0 bases from J, with 7 bases between. The CDR3 runs to 13 residues. Germline-derived CDR1 and CDR2 are SQVTM and ANQGSEA. The CDR3 reads CSVVALAKNIQYF. CDR3 sequence (DNA): TGCAGCGTTGTGGCCCTAGCCAAAAACATTCAGTACTTC.

This clonotype showed up many times. The chain couples TRBV19 to TRBJ2-1; no firm D call. V dropped 6 bases and J dropped 5 bases, with 11 bases sitting between them. This CDR3 has 13 amino acids. Germline CDR1 LNHDA, CDR2 SQIVND (reference sequence). CDR3 amino acids: CASSDIAHNEQFF. The CDR3 nucleotides are TGTGCCAGTAGCGACATAGCCCACAATGAGCAGTTCTTC.

This clonotype was seen ten or more times. The rearrangement joins TRBV7-3 to TRBJ2-1; a possible D gene is TRBD2 (5 bases). V lost 2 bases and J 4 bases, leaving 15 bases between the germline ends. This CDR3 has 16 amino acids. Germline-derived CDR1 and CDR2 are SGHTA and FQGTGA. CDR3 DNA: TGTGCCAGCAGCTTAGCACCGGATCCGGGGTACAATGAGCAGTTCTTC. Protein sequence: CASSLAPDPGYNEQFF.

Ten or more counts support this clonotype. The rearrangement joins TRBV5-6 to TRBJ2-3; D ambiguous. CDR3 length: 13 residues. From germline, CDR1 is SGHDT and CDR2 YYEEEE. V lost 0 bases to trimming and J lost 2 bases, with 4 bases between them. CDR3 loop: CASSLVATDTQYF. The CDR3 DNA sequence: TGTGCCAGCAGCTTGGTAGCCACAGATACGCAGTATTTT.

This clonotype was detected many times. V usage is TRBV19 and J usage is TRBJ1-1; tentatively, D is TRBD1 (5 bases). The V end was cut by 7 bases, the J end by 5 bases, with 14 bases between. CDR3 length: 13 amino acids. The germline gives CDR1 LNHDA, CDR2 SQIVND (reference sequence). CDR3: CASKFRGETEAFF. CDR3 coding DNA: TGTGCCAGTAAATTCCGGGGGGAGACTGAAGCTTTCTTT.

This clonotype was found many times. The rearrangement joins TRBV7-9 to TRBJ2-1; D may be TRBD1 (5 bases). Trimming cost V 5 bases and J 7 bases, with 30 bases left between them. There are 19 residues in the CDR3. The V gene's germline CDR1 is SEHNR and CDR2 FQNEAQ (reference sequence). The CDR3 bases are TGTGCCAGCAGCAATTATGGATCGGCGGCTCACCATCAGGGTAATGAGCAGTTCTTC. This gives the protein CASSNYGSAAHHQGNEQFF. Using reference TRBV7-9 and TRBJ2-1 for the parts outside the CDR3, the full variable domain is DTGVSQNPRHKITKRGQNVTFRCDPISEHNRLYWYRQTLGQGPEFLTYFQNEAQLEKSRLLSDRFSAERPKGSFSTLEIQRTEQGDSAMYLCASSNYGSAAHHQGNEQFFGPGTRLTVL.

This clonotype was detected many times. J is TRBJ2-2 and V is TRBV14, with unresolved D. V lost 0 bases, J lost 3 bases, and 8 bases lay in between. CDR1 and CDR2 from the germline V gene are SGHDN and FVKESK. This CDR3 region has 15 residues. In DNA form, the CDR3 reads TGTGCCAGCAGCCAAGACAGGCTTTACACCGGGGAGCTGTTTTTT. Its protein product is CASSQDRLYTGELFF.

This clonotype was counted ten times or more. The CDR3: CASSLVQATNEKLFF. CDR3 DNA sequence: TGTGCCAGCAGCTTAGTACAGGCAACTAATGAAAAACTGTTTTTT. The chain is built from TRBV7-9 and TRBJ1-4; possibly TRBD1 for D (5 bases). CDR1 SEHNR and CDR2 FQNEAQ come from the germline V gene (reference sequence). The CDR3 contains 15 residues. The V and J ends lost 1 base and 0 bases respectively, with 6 bases between them.